Sequencing of this T cell receptor beta chain was carried out in a study of blood T cell repertoires in COVID-19. Study-wide context: The United States, Italy and Spain supplied acute and convalescent COVID-19 samples.

The study drew participants aged about 18 to 95 years from some 25 US areas. Assay used: immunoSEQ multiplex PCR; TCRdb lists only in-frame clones, some missing. The sample lists a few hundred thousand clones; around 87% were seen once. Germline V CDR1 and CDR2: MNHNS, SASEGT. This CDR3 spans 17 amino acids. Trimming took 0 bases from V and 6 from J; bases not matched to a gene: 8. The V call is TRBV6-1, the J call TRBJ2-2; the match to TRBD1 covers 9 bases. The sequence came from a man in his thirties or forties who had been exposed to COVID-19. Sequenced material: PBMCs or T cells enriched from blood (not recorded which). The CDR3 sequence: CASSEALGTGLPGELFF. The CDR3 DNA reads TGTGCCAGCAGTGAAGCGCTTGGGACAGGGTTGCCCGGGGAGCTGTTTTTT.